This T cell receptor (beta chain) was sequenced for a study of T-cell memory formation after mild COVID-19. Whole-study results and caveats: Those CD4+ clones that contracted were mainly in CM and EM (CD8+ ones in EMRA).

TCRdb reprocessed the 5' RACE reads with MiXCR, giving one entry per CDR3 protein. The sample includes 530,000 or so distinct CDR3 sequences, roughly a sixth of them seen just once. As to this clonotype: Its antigen remains unknown.

The source is an adult woman who had mild COVID-19 (a few samples of this study predate the infection). Cell type and time point are not known. The sample was PBMCs or a T cell subset sorted from them (not recorded which).

The CDR3 loop reads CSARLGRLADYNEQFF. Here the CDR3 DNA reads TGCAGTGCTAGACTCGGGCGGCTAGCGGACTACAATGAGCAGTTCTTC. The rearrangement uses TRBV20-1 and TRBJ2-1; 7 nucleotides match TRBD2. Per the germline V gene, CDR1 is DFQATT and CDR2 is SNEGSKA (reference sequence). The CDR3 loop spans 16 amino acids. The V gene end was trimmed by 2 bases and the J gene end by 3 bases; junction bases not matched to a gene: 10.